This T cell receptor beta chain was identified in a study of blood T cell repertoires in COVID-19 (dated by TCRdb to 2018 to 2021). Context from the whole study: The collaborator samples originated in the United States, Italy and Spain and spanned the acute and convalescent phases of COVID-19. A de-identified subject ID, COVID-19 status, age in years and sex were almost always included in the sample metadata. HLA class I and class II types, where available, came from metadata supplied by the sample provider rather than from assay-based typing. The repertoires were made available in a free public database intended to serve as a resource for research on the immune response to SARS-CoV-2. The material from the prospective study consisted of cDNA or gDNA derived from T cells, B-cell-depleted T cells, or PBMCs. Deeply sampled blood TCRbeta repertoires from subjects exposed to, actively infected with, or recovered from COVID-19 were included in the dataset. The samples were drawn from two sources: the first 160 participants of the ongoing ImmuneRACE study, and 1,000 to 1,500 subjects contributed by 6 global collaborators.

Note on this clone: Its target antigen remains unknown. No much larger clone is present one base from it, and per-base qualities are unavailable.

The CDR3 numbers 16 residues from cysteine through phenylalanine. The retained sequence is limited to the CDR3, 48 bases, with the frame set at the first base. The germline V gene specifies MGHRA as CDR1 and YSYEKL as CDR2. Trimmed from V: 1 base; trimmed from J: 2 bases; junction bases lacking a gene match: 4. The immunoSEQ Assay, a bias-controlled multiplex PCR, was used to amplify TCRbeta CDR3 regions from genomic DNA. In the authors' own workflow: Within the assay, amplification of reference gene primers was used to estimate how many nucleated cells each sample contained. Sequence reads were collapsed and filtered to measure the absolute abundance of every unique TCRbeta CDR3 rearrangement. For each sample, productive Simpson clonality was calculated by taking the square root of Simpson's diversity index across productive rearrangements. The clones in this table, taken by TCRdb from immuneACCESS, are in-frame only. Not every clone is retained; where verified, under half of the shortfall comes from an unresolved V gene, and the cause of the rest is unknown. Clone size and the V and J calls come from that table; the DNA yielded D and trimming. The sample has 80,000 to 95,000 clones on record, approximately 81% of them singletons. The ten largest clones represent 44% of the sample.

What the study reported, not specific to this receptor: The quantity of clinical and demographic metadata differed by source and by participant and was supplied without curation.

Whole blood was collected in K2EDTA tubes by collaborating institutions according to the institutions' own protocols. For TCRbeta analysis, collaborators shipped samples as frozen whole blood, isolated PBMCs, or DNA extracted from either of those sample types. The sequence is built from TRBV4-1 and TRBJ1-3; a stretch of 8 junction bases matches TRBD1. Sequenced: peripheral blood. The TCR comes from an older man with acute or convalescent COVID-19. The nucleotide sequence reads as follows: TGCGCCAGCAGCCAAGTGTTACAGGGGGCTGGAAACACCATATATTTT. This translates into CASSQVLQGAGNTIYF.